The clone carrying this T cell receptor beta chain was found a few times. The antigen remains undetermined. It was with a sample-barcoded 5' primer and a J-beta primer mix that a second PCR of roughly 7 to 12 cycles was run. MiXCR, run by TCRdb on the 5' RACE reads, gives a single entry per CDR3 protein. The table includes fewer than 900,000 distinct CDR3 sequences, roughly 47% detected once. The data are from a study of blood T cells in healthy people across ages. Study-wide findings and caveats: It was held that the diversity estimates obtained from one million T cells were underestimates. Older age coincided with a roughly linear decline in TCR beta diversity per million T cells.

The CDR3 loop spans 16 amino acids. The TCR was taken from a woman aged 60-75 years in good health. Material for sequencing was blood. The chain recombines TRBV21-1 with TRBJ2-6. TRBV21-1 corresponds to a pseudogene. CDR3 coding DNA: TGTGCCAGCAGCCTTTACAGAGAAACTGGGGCCAACGTCCTGACTTTC. It encodes CASSLYRETGANVLTF.